What follows are 28 T cell receptor beta chains derived from one specimen sequenced in a study of T cell responses to AZD1222 COVID-19 vaccine. Using immunoSEQ multiplex PCR, the repertoire was profiled, and TCRdb retains in-frame clones only, with some absent. The sample records more than 85,000 clones, around 85% being singletons. This specimen was peripheral blood, taken on day 0 of AZD1222 vaccination. These receptors originate from an adult in good health.

The chain recombines TRBV6-2 or TRBV6-3 with TRBJ2-7; D not resolved. Trimming took off 0 bases at V and 7 bases at J, with 10 bases between the two ends. From germline, CDR1 is MNHEY and CDR2 SVGEGT. The CDR3 is made up of 13 amino acids. The CDR3: CASSYSIRREQYF. CDR3 coding DNA: TGTGCCAGCAGTTACTCGATAAGACGGGAGCAGTACTTC.

V and J are TRBV5-4 and TRBJ2-7; 10 nucleotides match TRBD1. There are 14 residues in the CDR3. The junction had 7 bases not matched to a gene; V was cut back by 3 bases and J by 7 bases. Germline lookup yields CDR1 SGHNT and CDR2 YYREEE (reference sequence). CDR3 in DNA: TGTGCCAGCAGCTCCAGGACAGGGGGTAATGAGCAGTACTTC. Amino acids: CASSSRTGGNEQYF.

The sample holds one count of this clone. The gene calls are TRBV3-1 (or the pseudogene TRBV3-2) and TRBJ1-5, with D hard to call. Germline loops: CDR1 LGHDT, CDR2 YNNKEL (reference sequence). The CDR3 length is 12 residues. Trimming took off 1 base at V and 9 bases at J, with 7 bases between the two ends. The CDR3 region has the DNA TGTGCCAGCAGCCAAGGGGGTGGGCCCCAGCATTTT. Its translation: CASSQGGGPQHF.

The chain links TRBV7-2 to TRBJ2-3; TRBD2 agrees at 13 bases. The CDR3 sequence is 16 residues long. Germline CDR1 is SGHTA and CDR2 is FQGNSA. V gave up 5 bases and J gave up 6 bases; unmatched junction bases: 8. CDR3 in amino acids: CASSPTSGRAGDTQYF. Here the CDR3 DNA reads TGTGCCAGCAGCCCTACTAGCGGGAGGGCCGGGGATACGCAGTATTTT.

Within the sample, this clone is large (0.1 to 1%). CDR3 bases: TGTGCCATAACAATGGGCCGTGAAGCTTTCTTT. This translates into CAITMGREAFF. J is TRBJ1-1 and V is TRBV28; D is unclear. Germline CDR1 reads MDHEN; CDR2 reads SYDVKM. The CDR3 spans 11 residues. Between the trimmed V and J ends, which lost 10 bases and 7 bases, there was a span of 13 bases. The variable domain in full, completed from reference TRBV28 and TRBJ1-1, reads DVKVTQSSRYLVKRTGEKVFLECVQDMDHENMFWYRQDPGLGLRLIYFSYDVKMKEKGDIPEGYSVSREKKERFSLILESASTNQTSMYLCAITMGREAFFGQGTRLTVV.

The V gene is TRBV27, the J gene TRBJ2-7, with a tentative D call TRBD2 (7 bases). CDR1 and CDR2 from the germline V gene are MNHEY and SMNVEV (reference sequence). There are 14 residues in the CDR3. V was pared by 7 bases and J by 7 bases, with 20 bases between. The CDR3 loop is CASKPPGGSGEQYF. DNA for the CDR3: TGTGCCAGCAAGCCCCCGGGGGGCTCGGGAGAGCAGTACTTC.

The chain links TRBV19 to TRBJ2-5; D is possibly TRBD1 (6 bases). The V gene's germline CDR1 is LNHDA and CDR2 SQIVND (reference sequence). The CDR3 runs to 16 residues. Trimming removed 2 bases at V and 2 bases at J, with 15 bases between. In DNA, the CDR3 is TGTGCCAGTAGTATAACTACGGGACACATACAAGAGACCCAGTACTTC. Amino acid sequence: CASSITTGHIQETQYF.

The chain joins TRBV5-4 to TRBJ2-7, with 7 bases fitting TRBD1. V trimming: 1 base; J trimming: 6 bases; junction bases outside the gene matches: 4. From germline, CDR1 is SGHNT and CDR2 YYREEE (reference sequence). The CDR3 extends over 13 amino acids. CDR3 sequence reads: CASSLNPGGEQYF. The CDR3 DNA reads as TGTGCCAGCAGCTTGAACCCAGGGGGCGAGCAGTACTTC.

The CDR3 loop reads CASRLFRVGPRYEQYF. DNA of the CDR3: TGTGCAAGTCGCTTATTTAGGGTGGGGCCCCGTTACGAGCAGTACTTC. The rearrangement uses TRBV12-2 and TRBJ2-7; the table names TRBD1, a call not compared with the DNA. TRBV12-2 is a pseudogene segment. The CDR3 length is 16 residues.

The genes are TRBV14 and TRBJ1-6; no firm D call. The CDR3 runs to 12 residues. V lost 4 bases to trimming and J lost 11 bases, with 9 bases between them. Germline loops: CDR1 SGHDN, CDR2 FVKESK. In DNA, the CDR3 is TGTGCCAGCAGCCTCGGCCCGGCACCCCTCCACTTT. Translating it yields CASSLGPAPLHF.

By sample share, this clone is medium-sized. This chain joins TRBV5-1 and TRBJ2-5; D call uncertain. The ends were cut back, 0 bases at V and 5 bases at J, with 8 bases in the middle. This CDR3 has 13 residues. The germline V gene encodes CDR1 SGHRS and CDR2 YFSETQ. The CDR3 nucleotides are TGCGCCAGCAGCTTGGAGGATTGGGAGACCCAGTACTTC. This sequence encodes CASSLEDWETQYF.

The sample holds a few counts of this clone. The chain joins TRBV18 to TRBJ2-7, with 10 bases aligning to TRBD2. In germline, CDR1 is KGHSH, CDR2 LQKENI. Trimming removed 3 bases from V and 0 bases from J; junction bases left unmatched: 8. This CDR3 is built from 17 residues. The CDR3 DNA sequence: TGTGCCAGCTCACCGCCCTATAGCGGGAGGCCCTCCTACGAGCAGTACTTC. It translates to CASSPPYSGRPSYEQYF.

This rearrangement joins TRBV6-5 to TRBJ1-2; D unclear. CDR1 is MNHEY and CDR2 is SVGAGI in the germline V gene. V was shortened by 5 bases and J by 8 bases, with 12 bases between the two germline ends. CDR3 length: 12 amino acids. The CDR3, as DNA: TGTGCCAGCAGTCCCCTACTCGGGGGCTACACCTTC. It is translated as CASSPLLGGYTF.

The chain uses TRBV12-3 or TRBV12-4 and TRBJ2-3; no clear D gene. There are 12 residues in the CDR3. The V gene lost 3 bases and the J gene lost 1 base, with 2 bases spanning the gap. The DNA for the CDR3 is TGTGCCAGCAGTTTCGGCACAGATACGCAGTATTTT. It translates to CASSFGTDTQYF.

The genes are TRBV5-1 and TRBJ1-6; D call uncertain. CDR3 length: 14 amino acids. The germline V and J ends were trimmed by 4 bases and 7 bases, with 12 bases remaining between them. Germline V CDR1 and CDR2: SGHRS, YFSETQ. The CDR3 DNA sequence: TGCGCCAGCAGCGGCGCATCGGTCAATTCACCCCTCCACTTT. Amino acids: CASSGASVNSPLHF.

The chain combines TRBV19 with TRBJ2-2; the D is unclear. CDR1 is LNHDA and CDR2 is SQIVND in the germline V gene (reference sequence). V shed 0 bases and J shed 16 bases, with 18 bases lying between them. The CDR3 is made up of 14 amino acids. CDR3 nucleotide sequence: TGTGCCAGTAGTATAGATCCGTCCGGAAGGGTTGCGTTTTTT. Protein product: CASSIDPSGRVAFF.

The chain uses TRBV2 and TRBJ2-1; no clear D gene. Germline V gene lookup returns CDR1 SNHLY and CDR2 FYNNEI. V was shortened by 7 bases and J by 4 bases, with 5 bases between the two germline ends. The CDR3 extends over 11 amino acids. CDR3 bases: TGTGCCAGCATGGTGTACAATGAGCAGTTCTTC. Protein: CASMVYNEQFF. The whole variable domain, filled in from reference TRBV2 and TRBJ2-1, reads EPEVTQTPSHQVTQMGQEVILRCVPISNHLYFYWYRQILGQKVEFLVSFYNNEISEKSEIFDDQFSVERPDGSNFTLKIRSTKLEDSAMYFCASMVYNEQFFGPGTRLTVL.

The chain has TRBV5-6 and TRBJ2-3; D might be TRBD2 (6 bases). The CDR3 runs to 12 residues. Looked up from germline, CDR1 is SGHDT and CDR2 is YYEEEE. V was shortened by 4 bases and J by 5 bases, with 8 bases between the two germline ends. The CDR3 DNA reads TGTGCCAGCAGCCACGGGGGAGATACGCAGTATTTT. It codes for CASSHGGDTQYF.

This chain connects TRBV2 to TRBJ2-2; D might be TRBD1 (5 bases). Germline lookup yields CDR1 SNHLY and CDR2 FYNNEI. The CDR3 totals 14 residues. Between the trimmed V and J ends, which lost 6 bases and 0 bases, there was a span of 8 bases. The CDR3 here is CASSPGTNTGELFF. The DNA of the CDR3 is TGTGCCAGCAGCCCAGGGACGAACACCGGGGAGCTGTTTTTT.

V gene TRBV5-1 combines with J gene TRBJ1-3; D is unresolved. Germline V lookup: CDR1 SGHRS, CDR2 YFSETQ. Trimming stripped 0 bases from V and 4 bases from J, with 14 bases between. This CDR3 comprises 16 residues. CDR3 in amino acids: CASSLDTLGPGNTIYF. CDR3 sequence (DNA): TGCGCCAGCAGCTTGGATACGTTAGGTCCCGGAAACACCATATATTTT.

This chain links TRBV5-1 with TRBJ2-5, with 11 positions matching TRBD2. Germline V gene sequence: CDR1 SGHRS, CDR2 YFSETQ. The V gene end was trimmed by 0 bases and the J gene end by 0 bases; junction bases not matched to a gene: 1. The CDR3 spans 16 residues. The CDR3 nucleotides are TGCGCCAGCAGCTTGGGACTAGCGGGATACCAAGAGACCCAGTACTTC. Translating gives CASSLGLAGYQETQYF.

This chain uses TRBV7-9 with TRBJ2-2; TRBD2 agrees at 14 bases. V dropped 3 bases and J dropped 3; count of bases not matched to a gene: 9. The CDR3 consists of 19 residues. Germline CDR1 is SEHNR and CDR2 is FQNEAQ (reference sequence). This CDR3 reads CASSLGLAGDLLDTGELFF. CDR3 sequence (DNA): TGTGCCAGCAGCTTGGGACTAGCGGGAGATTTGTTGGACACCGGGGAGCTGTTTTTT.

The J gene is TRBJ2-5, the V gene TRBV5-1, with D possibly matching TRBD2 (7 bases). Trimming removed 3 bases from V and 3 bases from J, with 12 bases in between. This CDR3 region has 14 residues. Per germline, CDR1 SGHRS and CDR2 YFSETQ. The CDR3 DNA reads as TGCGCCAGCAGCTATTCGGGGGGCGAAGAGACCCAGTACTTC. It yields the protein CASSYSGGEETQYF.

The V gene is TRBV28, the J gene TRBJ1-1; no firm D call. This CDR3 is 16 amino acids long. Germline CDR1 and CDR2: MDHEN and SYDVKM. The ends were cut back, 10 bases at V and 0 bases at J, with 21 bases in the middle. CDR3 coding DNA: TGTGCCACCACAGACCCCAGTCGAGGCATGAACACTGAAGCTTTCTTT. Its translation is CATTDPSRGMNTEAFF.

The gene calls are TRBV7-6 and TRBJ2-7; 8 bases are a match to TRBD2. V gave up 5 bases and J gave up 3 bases; unmatched junction bases: 9. CDR1 and CDR2 from the germline V gene are SGHVS and FNYEAQ. CDR3 length equals 15 residues. For the CDR3, the DNA is TGTGCCAGCAGCGGGTTTGGCGGGAGGCTCTACGAGCAGTACTTC. Protein: CASSGFGGRLYEQYF.

This clone was seen only a few times. This sequence joins TRBV30 and TRBJ1-2; maybe TRBD1 (6 bases). Germline assignment: CDR1 GTSNPN and CDR2 SVGIG (reference sequence). V shed 0 bases and J shed 8 bases, with 16 bases lying between them. This CDR3 has 14 residues. The CDR3 DNA sequence: TGTGCCTGGAGTGTGTGGCAGGGGAGTCGCGGCTACACCTTC. As protein: CAWSVWQGSRGYTF.

This chain links TRBV2 with TRBJ2-7; tentative D call: TRBD2 (5 bases). Germline assignment: CDR1 SNHLY and CDR2 FYNNEI. The V end lost 7 bases, the J end lost 0 bases, and 13 bases lay between the germline ends. The CDR3 runs 14 residues. CDR3 in amino acids: CASKSEAFSYEQYF. The CDR3 DNA follows: TGTGCCAGCAAATCGGAGGCGTTCTCCTACGAGCAGTACTTC.

The CDR3 nucleotides are TGCGCCAGCAGCCCTGACAGGGTTCATCAGCCCCAGCATTTT. Its protein product is CASSPDRVHQPQHF. V and J are TRBV5-1 and TRBJ1-5, with TRBD1 matching over 7 bases. The germline V gene encodes CDR1 SGHRS and CDR2 YFSETQ. CDR3 length: 14 amino acids. V shed 4 bases, J shed 5 bases, and the junction held 6 bases outside the gene matches.